This entry describes one T cell receptor (beta chain). Its antigen is undetermined. Here immunoSEQ multiplex PCR was the method, and the copy in TCRdb shows in-frame clones only, minus some. The repertoire holds roughly 8,400 clones, with almost 80% as singletons. This specimen belongs to a study of tumor-infiltrating lymphocytes in localized non-small cell lung cancer. Study-level information: The cohort mixed smokers and never-smokers, several histologies, and some post-neoadjuvant-chemotherapy samples. Resected tumor was paired with non-adjacent uninvolved lung from the same patient.

CDR1 MNHEY and CDR2 SMNVEV come from the germline V gene (reference sequence). The CDR3 runs 15 residues. V lost 3 bases, J lost 6 bases, and 5 bases stayed unmatched. Study outcomes and limitations: Immunotypes IM1 and IM2 had similar TCR-derived T-cell fractions. Each assay used a separate piece of the same tissue.

The rearrangement links TRBV27 to TRBJ2-1; 10 nucleotides line up with TRBD2. The sequenced sample consisted of uninvolved lung tissue not adjacent to the tumor. The clonotype originates from a human donor with non-small cell lung cancer. CDR3 loop: CASSLALAGINEQFF. Written as DNA, the CDR3 is TGTGCCAGCAGTTTGGCACTAGCGGGGATCAATGAGCAGTTCTTC.